Listed below are T cell receptor beta chains from one sample, sequenced in a study of T cell changes during pregnancy in multiple sclerosis. The protocol was immunoSEQ multiplex PCR, while the TCRdb copy is restricted to in-frame clones and leaves out a portion. The data contain 100,000 or so clones, roughly 93% of them singletons. This material consisted of peripheral blood, taken in the third trimester of pregnancy. Receptor source: a female donor with multiple sclerosis, enrolled in a pregnancy study. Both conserved end residues are part of each CDR3. The order of the fields is V gene, D gene, clone size, J gene, CDR3 protein, CDR3 DNA. The D gene is left open where the match is weak. Clone size is given for some rows only: seen once, a few or many times, or a class if the clone is expanded.

V: TRBV9
D: .
size: few
J: TRBJ1-1
CDR3: CASSSLSLGPDTEAFF
DNA: TGTGCCAGCAGCTCTCTCTCGTTGGGGCCTGACACTGAAGCTTTCTTT

V: TRBV2
D: .
size: few
J: TRBJ1-4
CDR3: CASRTGFNEKLFF
DNA: TGTGCCAGCAGGACAGGTTTTAATGAAAAACTGTTTTTT

V: TRBV19
D: .
size: .
J: TRBJ2-7
CDR3: CASSIIITTPAYEQYF
DNA: TGTGCCAGTAGTATTATTATAACTACTCCTGCCTACGAGCAGTACTTC

V: TRBV7-2
D: .
size: few
J: TRBJ1-2
CDR3: CASSSAGLYGYTF
DNA: TGTGCCAGCAGCTCCGCGGGGCTTTATGGCTACACCTTC

V: TRBV27
D: TRBD1
size: .
J: TRBJ1-1
CDR3: CASSRTGSGTEAFF
DNA: TGTGCCAGCAGTAGGACAGGGAGTGGCACTGAAGCTTTCTTT

V: TRBV19
D: .
size: .
J: TRBJ2-7
CDR3: CASSIGWGEFSYEQYF
DNA: TGTGCCAGTAGTATTGGCTGGGGGGAATTCTCCTACGAGCAGTACTTC

V: TRBV6-1
D: TRBD2
size: .
J: TRBJ2-7
CDR3: CASKASGSYEQYF
DNA: TGTGCCAGCAAGGCTAGCGGAAGTTACGAGCAGTACTTC

V: TRBV2
D: TRBD2
size: .
J: TRBJ2-5
CDR3: CAIKGTNVEETQYF
DNA: TGTGCCATAAAGGGGACTAACGTAGAAGAGACCCAGTACTTC

V: TRBV5-8
D: .
size: .
J: TRBJ1-1
CDR3: CASNYGGPEAFF
DNA: TGTGCCAGCAACTATGGAGGCCCCGAAGCTTTCTTT

V: TRBV14
D: .
size: .
J: TRBJ1-1
CDR3: CASSQELKGTEAFF
DNA: TGTGCCAGCAGCCAAGAATTGAAGGGGACTGAAGCTTTCTTT

V: TRBV5-1
D: TRBD1
size: .
J: TRBJ2-5
CDR3: CASSLAPGQGQTQYF
DNA: TGCGCCAGCAGCTTGGCCCCGGGACAGGGACAGACCCAGTACTTC

V: TRBV11-2
D: .
size: .
J: TRBJ2-7
CDR3: CASSFGQPYEQYF
DNA: TGTGCCAGCAGCTTCGGACAGCCCTACGAGCAGTACTTC

V: TRBV6-4
D: TRBD2
size: .
J: TRBJ2-7
CDR3: CASSRLAGDYEQYF
DNA: TGTGCCAGCAGTCGGCTAGCGGGTGACTACGAGCAGTACTTC

V: TRBV30
D: .
size: .
J: TRBJ1-6
CDR3: CAWNSQEGSPLHF
DNA: TGTGCCTGGAACAGCCAGGAGGGTTCACCCCTCCACTTT

V: TRBV29-1
D: TRBD1
size: .
J: TRBJ1-1
CDR3: CSVWTGAKNTEAFF
DNA: TGCAGCGTTTGGACAGGAGCCAAAAACACTGAAGCTTTCTTT

V: TRBV15
D: .
size: once
J: TRBJ2-7
CDR3: CATQLRAGEQYF
DNA: TGTGCCACCCAGCTCAGGGCAGGCGAGCAGTACTTC

V: TRBV7-9
D: TRBD1
size: .
J: TRBJ1-1
CDR3: CASSLAGTGGVAFF
DNA: TGTGCCAGCAGCTTAGCCGGGACAGGGGGTGTTGCTTTCTTT

V: TRBV5-4
D: .
size: .
J: TRBJ2-7
CDR3: CASRGGDEQYF
DNA: TGTGCCAGCAGAGGGGGGGACGAGCAGTACTTC

V: TRBV28
D: TRBD1
size: .
J: TRBJ1-1
CDR3: CASSSETGLGDTEAFF
DNA: TGTGCCAGCAGTTCGGAGACAGGGCTAGGGGACACTGAAGCTTTCTTT

V: TRBV4-2
D: .
size: .
J: TRBJ2-5
CDR3: CASSPTQTLSNRVETQYF
DNA: TGTGCCAGCAGCCCTACCCAGACGCTATCCAACCGGGTAGAGACCCAGTACTTC

V: TRBV29-1
D: TRBD1
size: .
J: TRBJ2-2
CDR3: CSVEERTGKPGELFF
DNA: TGCAGCGTTGAAGAAAGGACAGGGAAACCCGGGGAGCTGTTTTTT

V: TRBV9
D: .
size: .
J: TRBJ2-2
CDR3: CASRPNPGNTGELFF
DNA: TGTGCCAGCAGACCTAACCCGGGGAACACCGGGGAGCTGTTTTTT

V: TRBV6-1
D: .
size: .
J: TRBJ2-3
CDR3: CASKPGDTQYF
DNA: TGTGCCAGCAAGCCGGGAGATACGCAGTATTTT

V: TRBV4-1
D: .
size: .
J: TRBJ1-4
CDR3: CASSQDPLPRVEKLFF
DNA: TGCGCCAGCAGCCAAGACCCCTTACCCAGGGTTGAAAAACTGTTTTTT

V: TRBV14
D: .
size: .
J: TRBJ2-1
CDR3: CASSQIVAGAYNEQFF
DNA: TGTGCCAGCAGCCAAATTGTTGCGGGTGCCTACAATGAGCAGTTCTTC

V: TRBV7-2
D: .
size: .
J: TRBJ2-7
CDR3: CASSFTYEQYF
DNA: TGTGCCAGCAGCTTTACCTACGAGCAGTACTTC

V: TRBV19
D: TRBD1
size: .
J: TRBJ1-5
CDR3: CASSPGQISNQPQHF
DNA: TGTGCCAGTAGCCCGGGACAGATTAGCAATCAGCCCCAGCATTTT

V: TRBV5-6
D: .
size: .
J: TRBJ1-3
CDR3: CASSLSVGDTIYF
DNA: TGTGCCAGCAGCTTGAGTGTCGGGGACACCATATATTTT

V: TRBV5-4
D: TRBD2
size: .
J: TRBJ2-1
CDR3: CASSWTSGRAVDEQFF
DNA: TGTGCCAGCAGCTGGACTAGCGGGAGGGCCGTGGATGAGCAGTTCTTC